This TCR beta chain was recorded in a study of cytomegalovirus exposure and HLA in healthy donors. In the study overall: An earlier analysis found 117 million unique TCR beta sequences from 200 million or so T cells. Notes on the study in general: In a later analysis, an Asian-associated ancestry cluster reportedly showed fewer N-insertions than the 666-donor mean. The authors assumed roughly uniform sequencing depth across donors for presence/absence analyses.

Trimming removed 0 bases from V and 4 bases from J, with 7 bases in between. The CDR3 spans 14 residues. CDR1 SGHAT and CDR2 FQNNGV come from the germline V gene. The PCR ran on 60 Vbeta and 13 Jbeta primers. Profiling relied on immunoSEQ multiplex PCR, and the TCRdb table lists in-frame clones only, not all of them. The data hold some 130,000 clones, with under 75% observed a single time. This clone has a single count. Its antigen is undetermined. The gene calls are TRBV11-2 and TRBJ2-1; no firm D call. This receptor was obtained from a woman aged 40-49 years in good health and CMV-seronegative. The specimen was PBMCs. CDR3 sequence (DNA): TGTGCCAGCAGCTTAGAGCTAGAGTACAATGAGCAGTTCTTC. This sequence encodes CASSLELEYNEQFF.